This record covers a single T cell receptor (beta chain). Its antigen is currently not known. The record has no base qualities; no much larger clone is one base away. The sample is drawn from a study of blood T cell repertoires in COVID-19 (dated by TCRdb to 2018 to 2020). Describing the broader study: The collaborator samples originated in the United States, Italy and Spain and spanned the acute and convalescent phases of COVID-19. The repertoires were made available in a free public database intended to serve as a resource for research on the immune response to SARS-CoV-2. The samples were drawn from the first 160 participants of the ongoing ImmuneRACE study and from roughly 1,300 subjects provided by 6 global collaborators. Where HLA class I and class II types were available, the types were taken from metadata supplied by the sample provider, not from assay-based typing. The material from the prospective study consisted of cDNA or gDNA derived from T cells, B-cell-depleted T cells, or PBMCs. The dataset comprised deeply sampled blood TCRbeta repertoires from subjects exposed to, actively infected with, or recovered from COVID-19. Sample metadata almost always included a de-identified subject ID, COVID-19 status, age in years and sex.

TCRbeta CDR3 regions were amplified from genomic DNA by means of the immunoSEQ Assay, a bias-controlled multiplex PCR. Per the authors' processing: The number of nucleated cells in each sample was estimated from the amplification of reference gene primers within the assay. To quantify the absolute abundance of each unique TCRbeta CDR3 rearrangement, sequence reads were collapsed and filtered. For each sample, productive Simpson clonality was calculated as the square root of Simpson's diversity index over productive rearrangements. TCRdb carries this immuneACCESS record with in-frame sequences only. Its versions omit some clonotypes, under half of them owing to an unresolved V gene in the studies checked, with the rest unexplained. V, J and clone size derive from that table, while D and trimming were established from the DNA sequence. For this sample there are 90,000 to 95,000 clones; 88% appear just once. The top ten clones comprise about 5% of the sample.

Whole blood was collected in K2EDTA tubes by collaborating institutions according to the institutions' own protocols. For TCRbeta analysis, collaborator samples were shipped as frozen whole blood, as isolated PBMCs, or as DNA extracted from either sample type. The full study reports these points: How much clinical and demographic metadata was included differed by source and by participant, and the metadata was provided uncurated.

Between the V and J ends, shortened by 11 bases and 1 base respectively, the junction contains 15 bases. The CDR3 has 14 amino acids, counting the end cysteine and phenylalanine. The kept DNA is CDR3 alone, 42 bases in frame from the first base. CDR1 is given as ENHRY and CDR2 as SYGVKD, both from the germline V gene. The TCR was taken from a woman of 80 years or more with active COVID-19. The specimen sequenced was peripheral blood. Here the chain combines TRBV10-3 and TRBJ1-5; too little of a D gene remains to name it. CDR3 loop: CASRPQASNQPQHF. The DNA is TGTGCCTCCCGTCCCCAAGCCAGCAATCAGCCCCAGCATTTT.